Each of the 8 T cell receptor beta chains below was sequenced from the same sample in a study of vaccination and CD4 T cells after COVID-19. Antigens for these TCRs are unknown. The Oncomine TCR Beta short-read assay was applied to DNA of cultured CD4+ T cells. MiXCR, run by TCRdb on the PCR reads, gives a single entry per CDR3 protein. Of fewer than 14,000 distinct CDR3 sequences detected, 70% to 85% appear once; the ten largest clones hold 18%. Sample treatment: roughly 10-day PBMC culture with coronavirus spike peptide pools or control peptides (ViraFEST assay). Material: CD4+ T cells from blood, cultured in vitro. Receptor source: a human donor who had recovered from COVID-19.

The CDR3 nucleotides read TGTGCCAGCAGCCAAGTCACAGGGGTAGGAACTGAAGCTTTCTTT. Its protein is CASSQVTGVGTEAFF. The J gene is TRBJ1-1, the V gene TRBV14; TRBD1 agrees at 7 bases. The germline V gene encodes CDR1 SGHDN and CDR2 FVKESK. J gave up 5 bases and V 1 base, and 7 bases lay outside the gene matches. The CDR3 is 15 residues long. The variable domain in full, with the rest retrieved from reference TRBV14 and TRBJ1-1, is EAGVTQFPSHSVIEKGQTVTLRCDPISGHDNLYWYRRVMGKEIKFLLHFVKESKQDESGMPNNRFLAERTGGTYSTLKVQPAELEDSGVYFCASSQVTGVGTEAFFGQGTRLTVV.

The chain joins TRBV20-1 to TRBJ1-3, with D perhaps TRBD1 (5 bases). The V end lost 6 bases, the J end lost 0 bases, and 12 bases lay between the germline ends. Germline-derived CDR1 and CDR2 are DFQATT and SNEGSKA (reference sequence). This CDR3 contains 14 residues. In DNA form, the CDR3 reads TGCAGTGCCCCTGACAGAAACTCTGGAAACACCATATATTTT. The encoded protein is CSAPDRNSGNTIYF.

The chain has TRBV24-1 and TRBJ1-5; D is unclear. The CDR3 length is 11 residues. Germline values: CDR1 KGHDR, CDR2 SFDVKD. Trimming took off 7 bases at V and 5 bases at J, with 5 bases between the two ends. In DNA, the CDR3 is TGTGCCACCAGCAGACATCAGCCCCAGCATTTT. Protein: CATSRHQPQHF.

The CDR3 spells CASSLVRGRMNTEAFF. The CDR3 DNA reads as TGTGCCAGCAGCTTAGTACGGGGTCGCATGAACACTGAAGCTTTCTTT. The V and J genes are TRBV11-2 and TRBJ1-1; D gene uncertain. Germline V gene lookup returns CDR1 SGHAT and CDR2 FQNNGV. The V end lost 1 base, the J end lost 0 bases, and 12 bases lay between the germline ends. This CDR3 spans 16 amino acids.

This chain links TRBV6-2 or TRBV6-3 with TRBJ1-2, with a tentative D call TRBD1 (6 bases). CDR1 MNHEY and CDR2 SVGEGT come from the germline V gene. V lost 6 bases and J 4 bases, leaving 12 bases between the germline ends. CDR3 length: 13 residues. The CDR3 protein is CASSLQGFYGYTF. The CDR3 region has the DNA TGTGCCAGCAGCTTACAGGGTTTCTATGGCTACACCTTC.

The J gene is TRBJ1-5, the V gene TRBV20-1; 9 positions agree with TRBD1. The CDR3 has 14 amino acids. Germline CDR1 reads DFQATT; CDR2 reads SNEGSKA (reference sequence). The junction had 6 bases not matched to a gene; V was cut back by 6 bases and J by 3 bases. This CDR3 is CSAQTGGDNQPQHF. DNA of the CDR3: TGCAGTGCGCAGACAGGGGGTGACAATCAGCCCCAGCATTTT.

The gene calls are TRBV6-5 and TRBJ2-5; the match to TRBD2 covers 7 bases. The germline V gene has CDR1 MNHEY and CDR2 SVGAGI. CDR3 length equals 16 residues. The V and J ends lost 4 bases and 4 bases, in that order; junction bases with no gene match: 12. CDR3 amino acids: CASSFVISGTGETQYF. The CDR3 DNA sequence: TGTGCCAGCAGTTTCGTCATCAGCGGGACGGGAGAGACCCAGTACTTC.

This chain uses TRBV6-2 or TRBV6-3 with TRBJ1-5; the D is unclear. Trimming removed 4 bases at V and 6 bases at J, with 7 bases between. The CDR3 runs 12 residues. Per germline, CDR1 MNHEY and CDR2 SVGEGT. The CDR3, as DNA: TGTGCCAGCAGTTCTATCCCTCAGCCCCAGCATTTT. Residues: CASSSIPQPQHF.